The 16 T cell receptor beta chains below all came from one sample that was sequenced in a study of shared clonotypes between healthy human individuals (TCRdb year 2020). To prepare the library, the immunoSEQ multiplex PCR assay was applied. Sourced from immuneACCESS, this table was stored by TCRdb with only in-frame sequences that have V and J called. A share of the clones is absent; for the studies checked, an unresolved V gene accounts for under half, and the remainder has no known explanation. The sample contains roughly 500,000 clones, approximately 79% of them found a single time. The ten biggest clones cover approximately 12% of the sample. Sequencing was carried out using PBMCs. Receptors originate from a woman between 40 and 50 years old in good health. Some clones in this sample may be carry-over from other donors' samples.

The V call is TRBV28, the J call TRBJ2-5; D is possibly TRBD1 (6 bases). Trimming pared 5 bases from V and 4 bases from J, leaving 20 bases between. Germline CDR1 is MDHEN and CDR2 is SYDVKM. The CDR3 spans 16 residues. CDR3 in amino acids: CASSTTRGGSGETQYF. The CDR3 DNA is TGTGCCAGCAGTACTACGCGAGGGGGTAGTGGAGAGACCCAGTACTTC.

The chain is built from TRBV29-1 and TRBJ2-7, with D perhaps TRBD2 (6 bases). The V gene's germline CDR1 is SQVTM and CDR2 ANQGSEA. The CDR3 is 13 residues long. V gave up 6 bases and J gave up 0 bases, with 12 bases separating them. The DNA of the CDR3 is TGCAGCGTGGGGACTCCCCCCTCCTACGAGCAGTACTTC. Translation: CSVGTPPSYEQYF.

This clone was detected only a few times. The rearrangement links TRBV4-1 to TRBJ2-7; D possibly corresponds to TRBD1 (6 bases). This CDR3 region has 14 residues. Trimming shortened V by 4 bases and J by 3 bases, and 13 bases separated the two germline ends. CDR1 and CDR2 from the germline V gene are MGHRA and YSYEKL. The CDR3 bases are TGCGCCAGCAGCCCCCGGGACACTCACTACGAGCAGTACTTC. This translates into CASSPRDTHYEQYF.

The chain recombines TRBV6-6 with TRBJ2-7; 11 bases fit TRBD1. V dropped 2 bases and J dropped 4; count of bases not matched to a gene: 7. The germline gives CDR1 MNHNY, CDR2 SVGAGI (reference sequence). The CDR3 has 16 residues. The CDR3 DNA reads TGTGCCAGCAGTTACCCTGGGACAGGGGGTACGTACGAGCAGTACTTC. It codes for CASSYPGTGGTYEQYF.

The chain uses TRBV10-2 and TRBJ1-5; D call uncertain. Trimming took 6 bases from V and 5 from J, leaving 14 bases between them. The CDR3 consists of 14 residues. Germline CDR1 and CDR2: WSHSY and SAAADI. This chain's CDR3 is CASSLAGGHQPQHF. The CDR3 DNA sequence: TGCGCCAGCAGCTTAGCAGGAGGGCATCAGCCCCAGCATTTT.

The chain carries TRBV4-2 and TRBJ2-3, with TRBD2 identical over 10 bases. Germline V gene data show CDR1 as LGHNA and CDR2 as YNFKEQ. The CDR3 consists of 16 residues. The J segment lost 7 bases and the V segment lost 0 bases, leaving 7 bases of the junction unmatched. Here the CDR3 reads CASSQDVVAGGNTQYF. In DNA form, the CDR3 reads TGTGCCAGCAGCCAAGATGTAGTAGCGGGAGGAAATACGCAGTATTTT.

The J gene is TRBJ2-1, the V gene TRBV27; tentatively, D is TRBD1 (6 bases). The CDR3 extends over 16 amino acids. Germline V gene data show CDR1 as MNHEY and CDR2 as SMNVEV (reference sequence). The V gene lost 4 bases and the J gene lost 2 bases, with 15 bases spanning the gap. The CDR3: CASSSTGSLPYNEQFF. In DNA form, the CDR3 reads TGTGCCAGCAGTTCGACAGGCTCACTCCCCTACAATGAGCAGTTCTTC.

This clone has only one observation. The V call is TRBV5-1, the J call TRBJ2-5, with D maybe TRBD2 (5 bases). V gave up 0 bases and J gave up 5 bases, with 14 bases separating them. The germline V gene has CDR1 SGHRS and CDR2 YFSETQ. This CDR3 is 15 amino acids long. The CDR3 loop is CASSLGPSPGETQYF. CDR3 nucleotide sequence: TGCGCCAGCAGCTTGGGTCCTAGCCCGGGGGAGACCCAGTACTTC.

The V call is TRBV7-9, the J call TRBJ1-6, with D maybe TRBD1 (5 bases). CDR1 is SEHNR, CDR2 FQNEAQ, per germline (reference sequence). Deletions cut 5 bases from V and 7 bases from J, with 9 bases between. The CDR3 is 13 residues long. The CDR3 nucleotides read TGTGCCAGCAGCCCGCCAGGGAATTCACCCCTCCACTTT. Protein sequence: CASSPPGNSPLHF.

This clone was detected once. V and J are TRBV9 and TRBJ2-2; the D gene is possibly TRBD1 (5 bases). In germline, CDR1 is SGDLS, CDR2 YYNGEE. There are 14 residues in the CDR3. V gave up 6 bases and J gave up 4 bases, with 13 bases separating them. The CDR3 coding sequence is TGTGCCAGCACCAGAGACAGAATCACCGGGGAGCTGTTTTTT. It codes for CASTRDRITGELFF.

This clone was counted ten times or more. The chain joins TRBV6-5 to TRBJ2-3; 8 positions agree with TRBD2. Germline V gene data show CDR1 as MNHEY and CDR2 as SVGAGI. With 0 bases clipped from V and 5 bases from J, the junction kept 7 bases outside the gene matches. CDR3 length equals 16 residues. CDR3 sequence (DNA): TGTGCCAGCAGTTACTCCGCGGGAGGAGGAGGAGATACGCAGTATTTT. Its translation: CASSYSAGGGGDTQYF.

The chain recombines TRBV13 with TRBJ2-7; TRBD1 aligns across 9 bases. Germline assignment: CDR1 PRHDT and CDR2 FYEKMQ (reference sequence). The CDR3 runs to 16 residues. J gave up 2 bases and V 5 bases, and 10 bases lay outside the gene matches. This chain's CDR3 is CASSLRGGQGPYEQYF. The CDR3 nucleotides are TGTGCCAGCAGCCTCAGGGGGGGACAGGGTCCCTACGAGCAGTACTTC.

The chain is built from TRBV5-1 and TRBJ2-2; TRBD1 aligns across 7 bases. Germline V gene lookup returns CDR1 SGHRS and CDR2 YFSETQ. The CDR3 has 15 residues. With 0 bases clipped from V and 4 bases from J, the junction kept 3 bases outside the gene matches. The CDR3 coding sequence is TGCGCCAGCAGCTTGGAGGGGGCTGGCACCGGGGAGCTGTTTTTT. It is translated as CASSLEGAGTGELFF.

The chain carries TRBV9 and TRBJ2-3; 10 positions match TRBD2. CDR1 and CDR2 from the germline V gene are SGDLS and YYNGEE. V was pared by 0 bases and J by 4 bases, with 8 bases of the junction left unmatched. CDR3 length: 17 amino acids. The CDR3 sequence: CASSVGPSSGSPDTQYF. CDR3 DNA sequence: TGTGCCAGCAGCGTAGGTCCGTCTAGCGGGAGTCCAGATACGCAGTATTTT.

The rearrangement joins TRBV28 to TRBJ1-4, with TRBD1 matching 10 bases. CDR1 and CDR2 from the germline V gene are MDHEN and SYDVKM. V lost 3 bases to trimming and J lost 11 bases; unmatched junction nucleotides: 3. This CDR3 spans 13 amino acids. The CDR3 loop reads CASSFRTGGKLFF. As DNA, the CDR3 is TGTGCCAGCAGTTTCAGGACAGGGGGGAAACTGTTTTTT.

There are a few counts of this clone. The J gene is TRBJ2-3, the V gene TRBV29-1; 7 positions match TRBD1. Losses at the gene ends were 3 bases for V and 7 bases for J; bases not matched to a gene: 10. The CDR3 has 14 amino acids. CDR1 and CDR2 (germline): SQVTM, ANQGSEA. CDR3 sequence reads: CSVDEDRVGYTQYF. CDR3 in DNA: TGCAGCGTTGATGAAGACAGGGTCGGATATACGCAGTATTTT.